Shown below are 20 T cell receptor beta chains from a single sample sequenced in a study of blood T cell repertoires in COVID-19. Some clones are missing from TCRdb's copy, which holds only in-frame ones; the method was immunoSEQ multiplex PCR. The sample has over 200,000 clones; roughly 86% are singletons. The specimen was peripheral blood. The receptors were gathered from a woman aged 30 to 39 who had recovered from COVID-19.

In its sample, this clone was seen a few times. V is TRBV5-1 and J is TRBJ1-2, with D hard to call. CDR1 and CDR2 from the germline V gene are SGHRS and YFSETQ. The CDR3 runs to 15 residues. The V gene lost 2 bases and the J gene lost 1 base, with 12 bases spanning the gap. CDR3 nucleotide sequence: TGCGCCAGCAGCTTAACAGCAGGCGATAACTATGGCTACACCTTC. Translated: CASSLTAGDNYGYTF.

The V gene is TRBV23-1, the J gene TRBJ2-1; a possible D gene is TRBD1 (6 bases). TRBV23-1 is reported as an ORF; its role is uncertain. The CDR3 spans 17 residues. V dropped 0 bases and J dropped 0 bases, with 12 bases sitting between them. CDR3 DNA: TGCGCCAGCAGTCAATCAAACAGGGCCTGCTCCTACAATGAGCAGTTCTTC. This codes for CASSQSNRACSYNEQFF.

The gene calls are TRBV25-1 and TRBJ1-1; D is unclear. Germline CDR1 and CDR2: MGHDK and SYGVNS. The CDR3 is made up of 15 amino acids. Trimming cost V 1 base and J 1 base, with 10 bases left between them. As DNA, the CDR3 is TGTGCCAGCAGTGAATGGGCATCCCCGAACACTGAAGCTTTCTTT. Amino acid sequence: CASSEWASPNTEAFF.

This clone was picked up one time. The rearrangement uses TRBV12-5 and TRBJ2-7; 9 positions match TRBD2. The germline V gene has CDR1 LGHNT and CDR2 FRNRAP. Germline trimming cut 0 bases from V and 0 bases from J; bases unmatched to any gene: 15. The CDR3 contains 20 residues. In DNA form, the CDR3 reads TGTGCTAGTGGTTTGGTAGGGTTGAGAAGCGGGGGGCCGAACTCCTACGAGCAGTACTTC. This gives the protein CASGLVGLRSGGPNSYEQYF.

The CDR3 sequence: CASSSGTQYRETQYF. In DNA form, the CDR3 reads TGTGCCAGCAGTTCAGGGACACAATACCGAGAGACCCAGTACTTC. The chain couples TRBV27 to TRBJ2-5; a weak D match, TRBD1 (6 bases). The V gene's germline CDR1 is MNHEY and CDR2 SMNVEV (reference sequence). V shed 4 bases and J shed 4 bases, with 16 bases lying between them. CDR3 length equals 15 residues.

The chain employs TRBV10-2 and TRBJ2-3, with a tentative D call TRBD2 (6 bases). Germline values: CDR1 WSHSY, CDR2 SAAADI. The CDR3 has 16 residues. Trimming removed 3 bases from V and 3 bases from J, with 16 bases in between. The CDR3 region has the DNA TGCGCCAGCAGTGACCCAGCGGAGGGTTGGACAGATACGCAGTATTTT. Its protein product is CASSDPAEGWTDTQYF.

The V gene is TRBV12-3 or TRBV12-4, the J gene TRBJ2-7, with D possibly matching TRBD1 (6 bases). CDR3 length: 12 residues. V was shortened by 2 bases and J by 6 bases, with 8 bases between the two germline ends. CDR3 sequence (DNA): TGTGCCAGCAGTTTAATCAGGGGCGAGCAGTACTTC. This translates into CASSLIRGEQYF.

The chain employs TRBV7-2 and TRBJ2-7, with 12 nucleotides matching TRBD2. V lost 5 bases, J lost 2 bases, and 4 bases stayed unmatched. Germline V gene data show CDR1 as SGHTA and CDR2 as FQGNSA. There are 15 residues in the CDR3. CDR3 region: CASSVTSGRTYEQYF. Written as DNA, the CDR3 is TGTGCCAGCAGCGTGACTAGCGGGAGAACCTACGAGCAGTACTTC.

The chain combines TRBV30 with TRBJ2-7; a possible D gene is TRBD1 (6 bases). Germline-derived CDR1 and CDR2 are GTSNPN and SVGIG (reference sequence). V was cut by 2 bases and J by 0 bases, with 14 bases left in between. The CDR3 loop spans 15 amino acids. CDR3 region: CAWSPGTSISYEQYF. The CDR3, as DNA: TGTGCCTGGAGTCCGGGGACATCTATCTCCTACGAGCAGTACTTC.

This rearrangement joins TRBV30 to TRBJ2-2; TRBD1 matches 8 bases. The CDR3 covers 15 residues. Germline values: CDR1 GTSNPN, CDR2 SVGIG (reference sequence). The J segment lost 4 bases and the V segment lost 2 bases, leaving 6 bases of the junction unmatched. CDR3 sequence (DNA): TGTGCCTGGAGTCGAGCACAGGGGGGCACCGGGGAGCTGTTTTTT. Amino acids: CAWSRAQGGTGELFF.

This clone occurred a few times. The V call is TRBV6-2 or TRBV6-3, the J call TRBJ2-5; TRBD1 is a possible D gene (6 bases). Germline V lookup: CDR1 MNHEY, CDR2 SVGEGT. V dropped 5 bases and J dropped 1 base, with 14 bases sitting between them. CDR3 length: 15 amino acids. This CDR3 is CASSPPRDTQETQYF. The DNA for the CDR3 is TGTGCCAGCAGTCCCCCTCGGGACACCCAAGAGACCCAGTACTTC.

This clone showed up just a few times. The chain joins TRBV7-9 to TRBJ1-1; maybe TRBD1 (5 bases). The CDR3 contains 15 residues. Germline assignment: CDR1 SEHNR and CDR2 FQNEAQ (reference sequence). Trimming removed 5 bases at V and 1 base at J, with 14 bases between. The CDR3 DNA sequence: TGTGCCAGCAGCCGTCAAGGGGCTAGGAACACTGAAGCTTTCTTT. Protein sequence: CASSRQGARNTEAFF.

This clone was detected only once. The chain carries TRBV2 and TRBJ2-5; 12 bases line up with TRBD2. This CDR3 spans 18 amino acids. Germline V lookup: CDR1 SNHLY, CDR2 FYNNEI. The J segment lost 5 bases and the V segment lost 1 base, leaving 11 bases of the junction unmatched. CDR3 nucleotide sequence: TGTGCCAGCAGTGAAGTGAAAGACAGACTAGCGGGGGACGAGACCCAGTACTTC. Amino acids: CASSEVKDRLAGDETQYF.

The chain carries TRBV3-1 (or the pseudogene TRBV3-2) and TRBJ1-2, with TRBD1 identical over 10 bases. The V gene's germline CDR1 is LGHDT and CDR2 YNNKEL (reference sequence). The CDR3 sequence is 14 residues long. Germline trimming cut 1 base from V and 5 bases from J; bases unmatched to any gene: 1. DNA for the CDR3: TGTGCCAGCAGCCAAGGACAGGGGGCTTATGGCTACACCTTC. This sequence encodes CASSQGQGAYGYTF.

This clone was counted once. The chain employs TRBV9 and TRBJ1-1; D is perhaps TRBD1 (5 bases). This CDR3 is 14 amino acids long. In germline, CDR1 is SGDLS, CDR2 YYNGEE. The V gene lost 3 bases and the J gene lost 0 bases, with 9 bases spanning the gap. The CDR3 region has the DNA TGTGCCAGCAGCGCGACAGTAATGAACACTGAAGCTTTCTTT. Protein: CASSATVMNTEAFF. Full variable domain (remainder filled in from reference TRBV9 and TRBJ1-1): DSGVTQTPKHLITATGQRVTLRCSPRSGDLSVYWYQQSLDQGLQFLIQYYNGEERAKGNILERFSAQQFPDLHSELNLSSLELGDSALYFCASSATVMNTEAFFGQGTRLTVV.

CDR3 nucleotides: TGTGCCAGCAGCGTACAGGGATTCGGGACAGATACGCAGTATTTT. Residues: CASSVQGFGTDTQYF. V usage is TRBV9 and J usage is TRBJ2-3; the D gene is possibly TRBD1 (5 bases). The germline V and J ends were trimmed by 1 base and 3 bases, with 12 bases remaining between them. The germline gives CDR1 SGDLS, CDR2 YYNGEE. This CDR3 region has 15 residues.

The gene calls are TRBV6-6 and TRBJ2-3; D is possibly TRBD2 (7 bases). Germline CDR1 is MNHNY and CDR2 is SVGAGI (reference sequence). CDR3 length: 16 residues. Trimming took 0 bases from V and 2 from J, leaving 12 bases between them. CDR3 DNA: TGTGCCAGCAGTTACTCGAGGGGGGGCCCCACAGATACGCAGTATTTT. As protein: CASSYSRGGPTDTQYF.

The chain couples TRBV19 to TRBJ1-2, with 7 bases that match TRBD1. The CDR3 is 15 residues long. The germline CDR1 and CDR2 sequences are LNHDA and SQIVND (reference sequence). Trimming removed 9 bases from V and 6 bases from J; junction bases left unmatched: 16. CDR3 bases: TGTGCCAGCTTGTCACGGGACAGCCCCCTAAATGGCTACACCTTC. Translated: CASLSRDSPLNGYTF.

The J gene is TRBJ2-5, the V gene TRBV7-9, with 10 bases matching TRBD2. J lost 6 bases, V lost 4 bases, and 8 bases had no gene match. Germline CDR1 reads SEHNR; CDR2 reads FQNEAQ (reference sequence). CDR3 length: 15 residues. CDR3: CASSSPGTSDQTQYF. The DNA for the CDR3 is TGTGCCAGCAGCTCCCCCGGGACTAGCGATCAGACCCAGTACTTC.

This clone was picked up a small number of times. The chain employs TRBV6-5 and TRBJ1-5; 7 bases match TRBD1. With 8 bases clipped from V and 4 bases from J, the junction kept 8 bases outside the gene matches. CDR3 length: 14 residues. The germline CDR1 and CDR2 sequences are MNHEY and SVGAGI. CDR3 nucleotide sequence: TGTGCCAGCGGCGAGGGGGCGAGTAATCAGCCCCAGCATTTT. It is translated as CASGEGASNQPQHF.